These 29 T cell receptor beta chains originate from one sample sequenced in a study of blood T cell repertoires in COVID-19. Clones were sequenced by immunoSEQ multiplex PCR, and TCRdb holds only the in-frame ones, with some missing. The sample holds 65,000 to 90,000 clones, 75% to 90% seen once. The sequencing sample was made of peripheral blood. Receptors originate from a man of 80 years or more with active or convalescent COVID-19.

The J gene is TRBJ1-2, the V gene TRBV20-1; unclear D gene. The ends were cut back, 6 bases at V and 8 bases at J, with 13 bases in the middle. Germline V gene data show CDR1 as DFQATT and CDR2 as SNEGSKA (reference sequence). This CDR3 comprises 11 residues. CDR3 protein: CSARAGRGYTF. The CDR3 DNA sequence: TGCAGTGCAAGGGCGGGCAGGGGCTACACCTTC.

The J gene is TRBJ2-1, the V gene TRBV9; possibly TRBD1 for D (6 bases). Germline CDR1 SGDLS, CDR2 YYNGEE. Trimming stripped 0 bases from V and 0 bases from J, with 7 bases between. CDR3 length equals 15 residues. The CDR3, as DNA: TGTGCCAGCAGCGTAGAAGGGGGCTCCTACAATGAGCAGTTCTTC. As protein: CASSVEGGSYNEQFF.

The chain is built from TRBV19 and TRBJ1-5; D is unresolved. Per germline, CDR1 LNHDA and CDR2 SQIVND (reference sequence). Trimming left V 3 bases short and J 2 bases short, with 5 bases between. The CDR3 covers 13 residues. The CDR3 DNA reads TGTGCCAGTAGTATGGGAGGCAATCAGCCCCAGCATTTT. Protein product: CASSMGGNQPQHF.

In this sample, this clone turned up a few times. The chain links TRBV3-1 (or the pseudogene TRBV3-2) to TRBJ2-5; TRBD1 agrees at 9 bases. The CDR3 runs 15 residues. Trimming at V came to 6 bases and at J to 4 bases, leaving 9 bases not matched to a gene. Looked up from germline, CDR1 is LGHDT and CDR2 is YNNKEL (reference sequence). The DNA of the CDR3 is TGTGCCAGCAGACGGTCGGGACAGGGTTCAGAGACCCAGTACTTC. Encoded protein: CASRRSGQGSETQYF.

The table lists this clone with a count of one. CDR3 sequence: CASSFLWTASSYNSPLHF. The CDR3 DNA sequence: TGTGCCAGCAGCTTTCTCTGGACAGCCAGCTCCTATAATTCACCCCTCCACTTT. The chain joins TRBV11-3 to TRBJ1-6, with D possibly being TRBD1 (6 bases). CDR3 length equals 18 residues. The V and J ends lost 3 bases and 0 bases respectively, with 15 bases between them. Germline CDR1 SGHNT, CDR2 YENEEA.

V is TRBV9 and J is TRBJ2-5; 15 bases line up with TRBD2. The CDR3 covers 16 residues. V was pared by 3 bases and J by 4 bases, with 4 bases of the junction left unmatched. Germline-derived CDR1 and CDR2 are SGDLS and YYNGEE. CDR3 loop: CASSAGLAGGRETQYF. CDR3 nucleotides: TGTGCCAGCAGCGCCGGACTAGCGGGGGGGCGAGAGACCCAGTACTTC.

Notes on this clone: The germline gene is not matched at one end of the junction; a read error may be the cause. The chain has TRBV7-9 and TRBJ2-1; 10 nucleotides agree with TRBD2. Germline V lookup: CDR1 SEHNR, CDR2 FQNEAQ (reference sequence). The CDR3 sequence is 15 residues long. CDR3 bases: TGTGCCAGCAGCGTAGCGGGGGGAGTCTACAATGAGCAGTTCTTC. This sequence encodes CASSVAGGVYNEQFF.

The V call is TRBV18, the J call TRBJ1-1; unclear D gene. With 2 bases removed from V and 4 bases from J, the gap between germline ends came to 17 bases. The CDR3 length is 16 residues. CDR1 and CDR2 (germline): KGHSH, LQKENI. In DNA form, the CDR3 reads TGTGCCAGCTCACCAGTAAACAGACCTTTAGGCACTGAAGCTTTCTTT. Translation gives CASSPVNRPLGTEAFF.

The chain recombines TRBV19 with TRBJ2-4; D uncertain. Between the trimmed V and J ends, which lost 3 bases and 8 bases, there was a span of 11 bases. Per the germline V gene, CDR1 is LNHDA and CDR2 is SQIVND (reference sequence). This CDR3 spans 13 amino acids. The CDR3 coding sequence is TGTGCCAGTAGTATGTTCGGGTTGGACATTCAGTACTTC. Amino acids: CASSMFGLDIQYF.

The chain uses TRBV27 and TRBJ2-2; 9 bases align to TRBD2. CDR3 size: 15 residues. V lost 7 bases to trimming and J lost 5 bases; unmatched junction nucleotides: 8. Germline V gene lookup returns CDR1 MNHEY and CDR2 SMNVEV (reference sequence). The CDR3 protein is CASKVAGVWTGELFF. CDR3 bases: TGTGCCAGCAAGGTAGCGGGAGTGTGGACCGGGGAGCTGTTTTTT.

Of note for this clone: Other DNA sequences in the sample encode the same CDR3. The chain combines TRBV18 with TRBJ1-1; D call uncertain. The CDR3 length is 13 residues. The V gene lost 3 bases and the J gene lost 0 bases, with 5 bases spanning the gap. The germline V gene has CDR1 KGHSH and CDR2 LQKENI. CDR3 in DNA: TGTGCCAGCTCACCTACAGTGAACACTGAAGCTTTCTTT. Amino acids: CASSPTVNTEAFF.

The chain has TRBV11-2 and TRBJ2-1; the match to TRBD2 covers 8 bases. Germline CDR1 and CDR2: SGHAT and FQNNGV. The CDR3 contains 14 residues. V dropped 9 bases and J dropped 5; count of bases not matched to a gene: 9. This CDR3 reads CASTLAGLHNEQFF. In DNA, the CDR3 is TGTGCCAGTACCCTAGCGGGTCTTCACAATGAGCAGTTCTTC.

This clone was detected once. Other DNA sequences in this specimen translate into the identical CDR3. V usage is TRBV5-1 and J usage is TRBJ2-7, with a weak D call TRBD1 (6 bases). Germline CDR1 reads SGHRS; CDR2 reads YFSETQ. V dropped 4 bases and J dropped 0 bases, with 11 bases sitting between them. This CDR3 is 14 amino acids long. The CDR3 here is CASSLEDSSYEQYF. Written as DNA, the CDR3 is TGCGCCAGCAGCCTGGAGGACAGCTCCTACGAGCAGTACTTC.

V and J are TRBV20-1 and TRBJ2-5; D perhaps matches TRBD1 (5 bases). V was trimmed by 3 bases and J by 5 bases, leaving 16 bases between them. The CDR3 covers 14 residues. Germline CDR1 and CDR2: DFQATT and SNEGSKA (reference sequence). The CDR3 DNA follows: TGCAGTGCTAGTTGGCAGGGAATGGGTGAGACCCAGTACTTC. Amino acids: CSASWQGMGETQYF.

This clone was seen more than once but under ten times. The chain links TRBV6-6 to TRBJ1-3, with a possible D match to TRBD1 (6 bases). CDR1 MNHNY and CDR2 SVGAGI come from the germline V gene (reference sequence). Trimming removed 0 bases from V and 4 bases from J, with 13 bases in between. This CDR3 region has 16 residues. CDR3 protein: CASSYSQDRVGNTIYF. The CDR3, as DNA: TGTGCCAGCAGTTACTCCCAGGACAGAGTGGGAAACACCATATATTTT.

The V call is TRBV27, the J call TRBJ2-7; 8 bases align to TRBD2. Trimming cost V 1 base and J 4 bases; bases outside gene matches: 6. The CDR3 totals 15 residues. The germline CDR1 and CDR2 sequences are MNHEY and SMNVEV (reference sequence). The CDR3 sequence: CASSLYRLAIYEQYF. DNA of the CDR3: TGTGCCAGCAGTTTATATAGACTAGCGATTTACGAGCAGTACTTC.

The chain links TRBV10-2 to TRBJ1-2; 7 bases align to TRBD1. This CDR3 is 14 amino acids long. Germline assignment: CDR1 WSHSY and CDR2 SAAADI. Unmatched junction bases numbered 12, after V lost 10 bases and J lost 4 bases. The CDR3 protein is CATFLTGEVYGYTF. DNA of the CDR3: TGCGCCACCTTTCTCACAGGGGAGGTCTATGGCTACACCTTC.

The chain recombines TRBV5-6 with TRBJ2-7; possible D gene TRBD2, 6 bases. Germline CDR1 is SGHDT and CDR2 is YYEEEE. V dropped 4 bases and J dropped 0 bases, with 11 bases sitting between them. The CDR3 sequence is 14 residues long. The chain's CDR3 is CASSPGTHSYEQYF. CDR3 nucleotides: TGTGCCAGCAGCCCCGGGACTCACTCCTACGAGCAGTACTTC.

This clone was detected only a few times. The chain recombines TRBV27 with TRBJ1-6; 8 bases map to TRBD1. The CDR3 extends over 14 amino acids. CDR1 MNHEY and CDR2 SMNVEV come from the germline V gene (reference sequence). V was pared by 7 bases and J by 10 bases, with 9 bases of the junction left unmatched. The CDR3 bases are TGTGCCAGCACCTTCGGACAGGGAAGATCACCCCTCCACTTT. It codes for CASTFGQGRSPLHF.

The chain joins TRBV18 to TRBJ1-5, with 11 positions matching TRBD1. Trimming at V came to 3 bases and at J to 0 bases, leaving 7 bases not matched to a gene. Germline lookup yields CDR1 KGHSH and CDR2 LQKENI. The CDR3 covers 18 residues. This CDR3 reads CASSPGQGAGYSNQPQHF. The CDR3 DNA sequence: TGTGCCAGCTCACCCGGACAGGGGGCAGGATATAGCAATCAGCCCCAGCATTTT.

This chain connects TRBV4-1 to TRBJ2-1; no clear D gene. Germline-derived CDR1 and CDR2 are MGHRA and YSYEKL. This CDR3 has 15 residues. Trimming left V 0 bases short and J 0 bases short, with 6 bases between. The CDR3 protein is CASSQEPVSYNEQFF. CDR3 coding DNA: TGCGCCAGCAGCCAAGAACCGGTCTCCTACAATGAGCAGTTCTTC.

There are a few counts of this clone. This chain uses TRBV3-1 (or the pseudogene TRBV3-2) with TRBJ1-2; no firm D call. CDR3 length: 13 residues. The ends were cut back, 4 bases at V and 8 bases at J, with 14 bases in the middle. Germline loops: CDR1 LGHDT, CDR2 YNNKEL (reference sequence). CDR3 DNA: TGTGCCAGCAGCCCCCGAGTTGGCGGCGGCTACACCTTC. Translating gives CASSPRVGGGYTF.

The chain combines TRBV5-6 with TRBJ1-5; possibly TRBD1 for D (6 bases). V was shortened by 1 base and J by 0 bases, with 8 bases between the two germline ends. Germline loops: CDR1 SGHDT, CDR2 YYEEEE. The CDR3 consists of 15 residues. CDR3 loop: CASSLRGYSNQPQHF. The CDR3 nucleotides read TGTGCCAGCAGCTTGAGGGGGTATAGCAATCAGCCCCAGCATTTT.

In nucleotides, the CDR3 is TGTGCCTGGACGAACAGGGGGGATGAGCAGTTCTTC. Its protein is CAWTNRGDEQFF. The gene calls are TRBV30 and TRBJ2-1; 8 bases agree with TRBD1. CDR1 is GTSNPN, CDR2 SVGIG, per germline (reference sequence). The CDR3 loop spans 12 amino acids. V gave up 4 bases and J gave up 8 bases; unmatched junction bases: 4.

This chain links TRBV2 with TRBJ1-4, with 7 bases aligning to TRBD1. The junction had 11 bases not matched to a gene; V was cut back by 3 bases and J by 7 bases. This CDR3 contains 16 residues. Germline V CDR1 and CDR2: SNHLY, FYNNEI. The CDR3 region has the DNA TGTGCCAGCAGTGAGAGTCGACAGGGTGGGGCTGAAAAACTGTTTTTT. Translation gives CASSESRQGGAEKLFF.

The chain has TRBV11-3 and TRBJ2-7, with D maybe TRBD1 (6 bases). The V end was cut by 5 bases, the J end by 3 bases, with 29 bases between. Germline CDR1 is SGHNT and CDR2 is YENEEA. The CDR3 length is 19 residues. The CDR3 sequence is CASSPPRQASLIGGYEQYF. The CDR3, as DNA: TGTGCCAGCAGCCCCCCTCGACAGGCTAGTCTAATCGGTGGCTACGAGCAGTACTTC.

The rearrangement joins TRBV7-2 to TRBJ2-7; unclear D gene. The CDR3 is 13 amino acids. Trimming took 1 base from V and 3 from J, leaving 7 bases between them. Germline assignment: CDR1 SGHTA and CDR2 FQGNSA. The chain's CDR3 is CASSLVAVYEQYF. CDR3 in DNA: TGTGCCAGCAGCTTAGTTGCAGTCTACGAGCAGTACTTC.

The CDR3 DNA reads TGCGCCAGCAGCTTCAGCGGGGGGGCCGCCTACAATGAGCAGTTCTTC. This encodes CASSFSGGAAYNEQFF. V and J are TRBV5-1 and TRBJ2-1; 10 positions match TRBD2. The CDR3 is 16 amino acids. The germline gives CDR1 SGHRS, CDR2 YFSETQ. Trimming cost V 2 bases and J 2 bases; bases outside gene matches: 4.

The chain recombines TRBV2 with TRBJ1-1, with D tentatively TRBD1 (6 bases). Germline lookup yields CDR1 SNHLY and CDR2 FYNNEI. The CDR3 contains 12 residues. CDR3 sequence reads: CAGRGASTEAFF. CDR3 coding DNA: TGTGCGGGCCGGGGGGCGAGCACTGAAGCTTTCTTT.